Below, 15 T cell receptor beta chains from the same sample are listed, as sequenced in a study of cytomegalovirus exposure and HLA in healthy donors. PCR was performed using 60 Vbeta and 13 Jbeta primers. The data were produced by immunoSEQ multiplex PCR, yet TCRdb's version contains in-frame clones alone and is incomplete. The repertoire holds 100,000 to 150,000 clones, with 75% to 85% as singletons. The specimen sequenced was PBMCs. These receptors all come from a girl aged 2-9 years in good health and CMV-seronegative.

Details on this clone: It is unclear where the CDR3 begins or ends on the DNA, so no DNA is shown, and the CDR3 is as TCRdb lists it. V gene TRBV28 combines with J gene TRBJ2-5; the D call TRBD1 from the table was never checked on the DNA. Per the germline V gene, CDR1 is MDHEN and CDR2 is SYDVKM. The CDR3 is 14 residues long, ends included. The CDR3 region is CASSSSDRQETQYF.

The chain recombines TRBV4-2 with TRBJ2-3; 11 positions agree with TRBD2. The germline CDR1 and CDR2 sequences are LGHNA and YNFKEQ. V was clipped by 1 base and J by 2 bases; unmatched bases: 8. CDR3 size: 18 residues. The CDR3 protein is CASSQGFTSGGLTDTQYF. Here the CDR3 DNA reads TGTGCCAGCAGCCAAGGGTTTACTAGCGGGGGCCTCACAGATACGCAGTATTTT.

This chain links TRBV10-1 with TRBJ2-2, with D perhaps TRBD2 (6 bases). Trimming removed 0 bases at V and 4 bases at J, with 6 bases between. Germline CDR1 reads WNHNN; CDR2 reads SYGVQD (reference sequence). The CDR3 has 14 residues. The CDR3 protein is CASSESSGTGELFF. The CDR3 region has the DNA TGCGCCAGCAGTGAGTCTAGCGGCACCGGGGAGCTGTTTTTT.

This clone showed up just once. This chain joins TRBV4-2 and TRBJ2-1, with D possibly being TRBD2 (5 bases). CDR3 length equals 14 residues. In germline, CDR1 is LGHNA, CDR2 YNFKEQ. V was cut by 4 bases and J by 2 bases, with 9 bases left in between. The CDR3 nucleotides are TGTGCCAGCAGCCGAGAGACTACCTACAATGAGCAGTTCTTC. Encoded protein: CASSRETTYNEQFF.

This clone was seen only a few times. The chain joins TRBV4-1 to TRBJ1-4, with 8 nucleotides matching TRBD1. The CDR3 is 16 residues long. V shed 4 bases, J shed 6 bases, and the junction held 10 bases outside the gene matches. Germline CDR1 and CDR2: MGHRA and YSYEKL. The CDR3 bases are TGCGCCAGCAGCCCCTCTGGACAGGGAGGTCATGAAAAACTGTTTTTT. Translation: CASSPSGQGGHEKLFF.

The gene calls are TRBV28 and TRBJ2-5; 9 bases align to TRBD1. CDR1 and CDR2 (germline): MDHEN, SYDVKM. V shed 5 bases, J shed 6 bases, and the junction held 10 bases outside the gene matches. The CDR3 extends over 15 amino acids. CDR3 loop: CASSPIRDRAQTQYF. CDR3 in DNA: TGTGCCAGCAGTCCGATCCGGGACAGGGCCCAGACCCAGTACTTC.

The J gene is TRBJ2-5, the V gene TRBV20-1; D is unresolved. V lost 8 bases and J 2 bases, leaving 9 bases between the germline ends. This CDR3 spans 11 amino acids. Germline V gene data show CDR1 as DFQATT and CDR2 as SNEGSKA (reference sequence). The CDR3 DNA reads TGCAGTCCGACAATACAAGAGACCCAGTACTTC. As protein: CSPTIQETQYF.

This clone was picked up one time. The chain uses TRBV14 and TRBJ2-4; no reliable D call. This CDR3 contains 13 residues. V was clipped by 0 bases and J by 8 bases, with 8 bases between them. Germline loops: CDR1 SGHDN, CDR2 FVKESK. CDR3 DNA: TGTGCCAGCAGCCAAGAGCTCGAGGACATTCAGTACTTC. Amino acids: CASSQELEDIQYF.

This clone was seen only a few times. This chain joins TRBV5-4 and TRBJ2-1; D may be TRBD1 (6 bases). This CDR3 contains 15 residues. Germline loops: CDR1 SGHNT, CDR2 YYREEE (reference sequence). Trimming took off 4 bases at V and 0 bases at J, with 11 bases between the two ends. CDR3 sequence reads: CASSPGTRSYNEQFF. CDR3 DNA sequence: TGTGCCAGCAGCCCGGGGACACGCTCCTACAATGAGCAGTTCTTC. The full variable domain, completed using reference TRBV5-4 and TRBJ2-1, is ETGVTQSPTHLIKTRGQQVTLRCSSQSGHNTVSWYQQALGQGPQFIFQYYREEENGRGNFPPRFSGLQFPNYSSELNVNALELDDSALYLCASSPGTRSYNEQFFGPGTRLTVL.

The chain carries TRBV10-3 and TRBJ1-2, with D hard to call. V was clipped by 2 bases and J by 0 bases, with 4 bases between them. Germline V gene data show CDR1 as ENHRY and CDR2 as SYGVKD. CDR3 length: 13 amino acids. CDR3 DNA: TGTGCCATCAGTGAGCAGGCTAACTATGGCTACACCTTC. It is translated as CAISEQANYGYTF.

This chain joins TRBV10-3 and TRBJ2-3; 7 bases align to TRBD1. Germline trimming cut 3 bases from V and 3 bases from J; bases unmatched to any gene: 6. The CDR3 length is 15 residues. Germline V lookup: CDR1 ENHRY, CDR2 SYGVKD. CDR3 in amino acids: CAISDRQGRTDTQYF. CDR3 DNA: TGTGCCATCAGTGACCGACAGGGAAGGACAGATACGCAGTATTTT.

This clone has more than one count but fewer than ten. This chain uses TRBV10-3 with TRBJ1-2; unclear D gene. The germline V gene encodes CDR1 ENHRY and CDR2 SYGVKD. Trimming pared 10 bases from V and 6 bases from J, leaving 9 bases between. The CDR3 is 10 residues long. The CDR3 DNA is TGTGCCACTTGGGAGAATGGCTACACCTTC. Translated: CATWENGYTF.

The V call is TRBV12-5, the J call TRBJ2-1; 11 nucleotides align to TRBD1. Germline V CDR1 and CDR2: LGHNT, FRNRAP. The ends lost 7 bases at V and 10 bases at J; junction bases unmatched: 12. The CDR3 spans 15 residues. The CDR3 region has the DNA TGTGCTAGTGCCACCGGACAGGGGGCCTCGAAGGAGCAGTTCTTC. It translates to CASATGQGASKEQFF.

The chain is built from TRBV2 and TRBJ2-3, with D possibly matching TRBD2 (5 bases). V lost 6 bases and J 2 bases, leaving 15 bases between the germline ends. Germline CDR1 SNHLY, CDR2 FYNNEI. The CDR3 has 15 amino acids. DNA for the CDR3: TGTGCCAGCAGAGCCTACCCCGGGAACACAGATACGCAGTATTTT. This encodes CASRAYPGNTDTQYF.

This chain connects TRBV6-1 to TRBJ1-4; D gene uncertain. In germline, CDR1 is MNHNS, CDR2 SASEGT. The V gene lost 4 bases and the J gene lost 6 bases, with 15 bases spanning the gap. The CDR3 extends over 15 amino acids. CDR3 DNA sequence: TGTGCCAGCAGTGCGGGAGGGCTTCCGGATGAAAAACTGTTTTTT. It yields the protein CASSAGGLPDEKLFF.